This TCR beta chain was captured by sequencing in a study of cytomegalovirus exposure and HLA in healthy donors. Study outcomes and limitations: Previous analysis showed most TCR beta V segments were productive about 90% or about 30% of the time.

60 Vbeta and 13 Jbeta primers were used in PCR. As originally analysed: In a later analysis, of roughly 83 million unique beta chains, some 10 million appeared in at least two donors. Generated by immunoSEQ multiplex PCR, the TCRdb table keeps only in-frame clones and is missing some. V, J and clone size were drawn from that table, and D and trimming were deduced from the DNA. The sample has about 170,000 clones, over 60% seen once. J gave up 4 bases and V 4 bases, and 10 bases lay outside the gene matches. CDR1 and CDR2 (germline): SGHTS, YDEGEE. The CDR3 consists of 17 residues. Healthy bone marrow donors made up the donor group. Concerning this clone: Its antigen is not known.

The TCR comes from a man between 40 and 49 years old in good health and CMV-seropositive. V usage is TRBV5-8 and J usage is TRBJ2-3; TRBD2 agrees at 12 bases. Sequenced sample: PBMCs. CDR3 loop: CASSPQLTSGSADTQYF. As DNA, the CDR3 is TGTGCCAGCAGCCCGCAACTGACTAGCGGGAGCGCAGATACGCAGTATTTT.